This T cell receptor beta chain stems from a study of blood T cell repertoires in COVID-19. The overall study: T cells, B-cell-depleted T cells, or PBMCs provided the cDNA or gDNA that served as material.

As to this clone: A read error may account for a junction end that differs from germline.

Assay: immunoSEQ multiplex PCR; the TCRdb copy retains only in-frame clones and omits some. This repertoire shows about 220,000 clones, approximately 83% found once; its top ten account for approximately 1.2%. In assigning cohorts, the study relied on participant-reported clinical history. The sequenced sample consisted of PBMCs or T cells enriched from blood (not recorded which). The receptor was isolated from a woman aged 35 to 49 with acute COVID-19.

DNA for the CDR3: TGCCCCGGGGGGGCCAGACCCCCATACTACGAGCAGTACTTC. Its protein is CPGGARPPYYEQYF. The rearrangement links TRBV6-5 to TRBJ2-7, with 8 bases fitting TRBD2. This CDR3 spans 14 amino acids. Germline loops: CDR1 MNHEY, CDR2 SVGAGI.